This T cell receptor beta chain was retrieved from a study of cytomegalovirus exposure and HLA in healthy donors. Study in general: In a later analysis, it was reported that the 120 validation repertoires had been produced on the same platform as the 500 to 750 repertoires belonging to the first cohort. General study points: Cytomegalovirus association was listed for about 170 TCR beta chains. In vitro data verified a few CMV-associated chains as specific for CMV antigens.

Profiled with immunoSEQ multiplex PCR; TCRdb holds only in-frame clones, not every one. The repertoire has some 140,000 clones, about four fifths of them found once; the top ten carry roughly 1.4%. Concerning this clone itself: What it recognizes is unknown.

The CDR3 spans 14 residues. CDR1 and CDR2 (germline): LNHDA, SQIVND (reference sequence). V was cut by 3 bases and J by 5 bases, with 12 bases left in between. The rearrangement joins TRBV19 to TRBJ2-3; D is perhaps TRBD2 (6 bases). The material sequenced was PBMCs. The clonotype was recovered from a woman aged 25 to 39 in good health and CMV-seronegative. CDR3: CASSIGSGGDTQYF. Written as DNA, the CDR3 is TGTGCCAGTAGTATCGGCTCCGGGGGAGATACGCAGTATTTT.